Below are 27 T cell receptor beta chains sequenced from a single sample in a study of T-cell reconstitution after alpha-beta-depleted transplantation in children. The TCRbeta library incorporated unique molecular identifiers. From the PCR reads, TCRdb called clonotypes with MiXCR, one entry per CDR3 protein. Of some 3,900 distinct CDR3 sequences in the sample, approximately 9% were seen once. The source was PBMCs, mostly from graft donor cells, collected 180 days after TCRalphabeta/CD19-depleted stem cell transplant. The receptors stem from a male patient between 2 and 10 years old who had a stem cell transplant for acute lymphoblastic leukemia, so the T cells may come from the graft donor.

By frequency in the sample, this clonotype is medium-sized. The chain has TRBV5-1 and TRBJ2-7; D is ambiguous. CDR1 and CDR2 from the germline V gene are SGHRS and YFSETQ. V was shortened by 0 bases and J by 3 bases, with 7 bases between the two germline ends. The CDR3 length is 13 residues. In DNA form, the CDR3 reads TGCGCCAGCAGCTTGGTTGCATTCTACGAGCAGTACTTC. Its translation: CASSLVAFYEQYF.

This clonotype was picked up many times. The chain joins TRBV10-3 to TRBJ1-5; D unclear. V dropped 3 bases and J dropped 0 bases, with 6 bases sitting between them. Germline-derived CDR1 and CDR2 are ENHRY and SYGVKD. This CDR3 spans 14 amino acids. CDR3 sequence: CAISEQNSNQPQHF. The DNA for the CDR3 is TGTGCCATCAGTGAACAGAATAGCAATCAGCCCCAGCATTTT.

Relative to its sample, this clonotype is medium-sized. This rearrangement joins TRBV5-1 to TRBJ2-7, with a tentative D call TRBD1 (5 bases). Germline V gene sequence: CDR1 SGHRS, CDR2 YFSETQ. V was shortened by 7 bases and J by 7 bases, with 18 bases between the two germline ends. The CDR3 is 13 residues long. The chain's CDR3 is CASGPGGASEQYF. For the CDR3, the DNA is TGCGCCAGCGGCCCCGGTGGGGCCTCGGAGCAGTACTTC. The full variable domain, its missing parts supplied by reference TRBV5-1 and TRBJ2-7, is KAGVTQTPRYLIKTRGQQVTLSCSPISGHRSVSWYQQTPGQGLQFLFEYFSETQRNKGNFPGRFSGRQFSNSRSEMNVSTLELGDSALYLCASGPGGASEQYFGPGTRLTVT.

This clonotype was observed at least ten times. The DNA for the CDR3 is TGTGCCAGCAGCTCCAAATCAGGGAATAAAACCTACGAGCAGTACTTC. Protein sequence: CASSSKSGNKTYEQYF. The chain combines TRBV7-6 with TRBJ2-7; TRBD1 might be the D (5 bases). The CDR3 length is 16 residues. Trimming stripped 4 bases from V and 2 bases from J, with 18 bases between. CDR1 and CDR2 (germline): SGHVS, FNYEAQ. Full variable domain (outside the CDR3, taken from reference TRBV7-6 and TRBJ2-7): GAGVSQSPRYKVTKRGQDVALRCDPISGHVSLYWYRQALGQGPEFLTYFNYEAQQDKSGLPNDRFSAERPEGSISTLTIQRTEQRDSAMYRCASSSKSGNKTYEQYFGPGTRLTVT.

This clonotype was observed at least ten times. The chain employs TRBV29-1 and TRBJ2-7; D perhaps matches TRBD1 (5 bases). This CDR3 has 15 amino acids. The V and J ends lost 0 bases and 5 bases respectively, with 17 bases between them. Germline lookup yields CDR1 SQVTM and CDR2 ANQGSEA. The CDR3 DNA reads as TGCAGCGTTGAAGATCCGTGGGCAGGGCTACACGAGCAGTACTTC. Amino acids: CSVEDPWAGLHEQYF.

In its sample, this clonotype was seen many times. The chain uses TRBV20-1 and TRBJ2-1; 8 bases are a match to TRBD2. From germline, CDR1 is DFQATT and CDR2 SNEGSKA (reference sequence). The CDR3 spans 12 residues. The V gene end was trimmed by 6 bases and the J gene end by 9 bases; junction bases not matched to a gene: 7. In nucleotides, the CDR3 is TGCAGTGCAGGGGGACTAGGAACTGAGCAGTTCTTC. This gives the protein CSAGGLGTEQFF.

This clonotype was observed at least ten times. The chain combines TRBV7-9 with TRBJ2-3; TRBD2 matches at 12 bases. Germline lookup yields CDR1 SEHNR and CDR2 FQNEAQ (reference sequence). After removal of 6 bases from V and 0 bases from J, the junction contained 10 bases not matched to a gene. This CDR3 has 18 residues. The CDR3 is CASRRGTSGRKSTDTQYF. DNA of the CDR3: TGTGCCAGCAGACGAGGAACTAGCGGGAGGAAGAGCACAGATACGCAGTATTTT.

In its sample, this clonotype was seen many times. This chain links TRBV7-9 with TRBJ1-1; 8 bases line up with TRBD1. Germline V lookup: CDR1 SEHNR, CDR2 FQNEAQ (reference sequence). The CDR3 is made up of 13 amino acids. Unmatched junction bases numbered 5, after V lost 1 base and J lost 10 bases. Here the CDR3 DNA reads TGTGCCAGCAGCTTAGGCAGGGGGCTAAGAGCTTTCTTT. It encodes CASSLGRGLRAFF. The full variable domain, rest sourced from reference TRBV7-9 and TRBJ1-1, is DTGVSQNPRHKITKRGQNVTFRCDPISEHNRLYWYRQTLGQGPEFLTYFQNEAQLEKSRLLSDRFSAERPKGSFSTLEIQRTEQGDSAMYLCASSLGRGLRAFFGQGTRLTVV.

This clonotype was observed many times. This chain uses TRBV6-5 with TRBJ1-2; D might be TRBD1 (5 bases). Germline assignment: CDR1 MNHEY and CDR2 SVGAGI. The germline V and J ends were trimmed by 2 bases and 4 bases, with 11 bases remaining between them. This CDR3 region has 14 residues. The CDR3 DNA follows: TGTGCCAGCAGTTACCTCACAGGAGTCTATGGCTACACCTTC. This codes for CASSYLTGVYGYTF.

This clonotype was seen many times. V usage is TRBV7-6 and J usage is TRBJ2-3; 12 positions agree with TRBD2. Germline CDR1 reads SGHVS; CDR2 reads FNYEAQ. The ends lost 4 bases at V and 5 bases at J; junction bases unmatched: 4. The CDR3 runs 15 residues. The CDR3 here is CASSSSGRAGDTQYF. In DNA form, the CDR3 reads TGTGCCAGCAGCTCTAGCGGGAGGGCCGGAGATACGCAGTATTTT.

This clonotype counts as medium-sized. V is TRBV28 and J is TRBJ1-6; possible D gene TRBD1, 5 bases. The CDR3 runs 14 residues. V lost 6 bases and J lost 4, with 10 bases in between. CDR1 and CDR2 from the germline V gene are MDHEN and SYDVKM. Written as DNA, the CDR3 is TGTGCCAGCAGCCTCAGACAGTATAATTCACCCCTCCACTTT. Translated: CASSLRQYNSPLHF.

Relative to its sample, this clonotype is medium-sized. The V and J genes are TRBV19 and TRBJ2-1; D is undetermined. Trimming stripped 1 base from V and 5 bases from J, with 6 bases between. Germline values: CDR1 LNHDA, CDR2 SQIVND (reference sequence). This CDR3 is 13 amino acids long. The CDR3 loop reads CASSIGIDNEQFF. CDR3 nucleotide sequence: TGTGCCAGTAGTATAGGGATCGACAATGAGCAGTTCTTC.

The sample holds many counts of this clonotype. The rearrangement uses TRBV7-9 and TRBJ1-2, with 10 bases matching TRBD1. The CDR3 loop spans 14 amino acids. CDR1 and CDR2 from the germline V gene are SEHNR and FQNEAQ (reference sequence). Trimming cost V 1 base and J 7 bases; bases outside gene matches: 3. In DNA form, the CDR3 reads TGTGCCAGCAGCTTAGGACAGGGGGCTCGTGGCTACACCTTC. Its translation: CASSLGQGARGYTF.

This clonotype showed up many times. The genes are TRBV12-3 or TRBV12-4 and TRBJ1-2; 10 bases fit TRBD1. The trim removed 6 bases at V and 5 bases at J, leaving 6 bases unmatched. The CDR3 contains 14 residues. The CDR3 loop reads CASSRDRGGYGYTF. The DNA of the CDR3 is TGTGCCAGCAGCCGGGACAGGGGTGGATATGGCTACACCTTC.

This clonotype has only a few counts. The chain has TRBV19 and TRBJ1-1; 10 bases map to TRBD1. Germline V CDR1 and CDR2: LNHDA, SQIVND (reference sequence). The CDR3 is 13 amino acids. With V trimmed by 8 bases and J by 5 bases, 5 bases remained unmatched. CDR3 DNA sequence: TGTGCCAGTTTTACGGGACAGGGGACTGAAGCTTTCTTT. As protein: CASFTGQGTEAFF. The whole variable domain, filled in from reference TRBV19 and TRBJ1-1, reads DGGITQSPKYLFRKEGQNVTLSCEQNLNHDAMYWYRQDPGQGLRLIYYSQIVNDFQKGDIAEGYSVSREKKESFPLTVTSAQKNPTAFYLCASFTGQGTEAFFGQGTRLTVV.

This clonotype has at least ten counts. The V and J genes are TRBV19 and TRBJ1-1, with 9 bases aligning to TRBD1. V was clipped by 4 bases and J by 8 bases; unmatched bases: 8. Germline CDR1 is LNHDA and CDR2 is SQIVND (reference sequence). The CDR3 has 14 amino acids. The CDR3 is CASSSDRGAEEAFF. Here the CDR3 DNA reads TGTGCCAGTAGTAGCGACAGGGGGGCGGAAGAAGCTTTCTTT.

There are many counts of this clonotype. This rearrangement joins TRBV3-1 to TRBJ2-7; D is uncertain. Trimming shortened V by 0 bases and J by 3 bases, and 6 bases separated the two germline ends. The CDR3 covers 13 residues. From germline, CDR1 is LGHDT and CDR2 YNNKEL (reference sequence). The CDR3: CASSQDSIYEQYF. As DNA, the CDR3 is TGTGCCAGCAGCCAAGATTCAATCTACGAGCAGTACTTC.

This clonotype was observed at least ten times. The chain recombines TRBV27 with TRBJ1-6; D gene uncertain. This CDR3 is built from 13 residues. Germline V gives CDR1 MNHEY, CDR2 SMNVEV (reference sequence). Trimming cost V 3 bases and J 0 bases, with 0 bases left between them. The CDR3 protein is CASSFSYNSPLHF. Here the CDR3 DNA reads TGTGCCAGCAGTTTCTCCTATAATTCACCCCTCCACTTT.

This clonotype came up many times. V usage is TRBV7-9 and J usage is TRBJ2-5; D unresolved. Trimming cost V 1 base and J 0 bases, with 6 bases left between them. Germline loops: CDR1 SEHNR, CDR2 FQNEAQ (reference sequence). The CDR3 contains 14 residues. The DNA of the CDR3 is TGTGCCAGCAGCTTAGGCGGACACCAAGAGACCCAGTACTTC. Protein product: CASSLGGHQETQYF.

By its share, this clonotype is medium-sized. The CDR3 DNA sequence: TGTGCCAGCAGCTCCTCCATCCGGATATCTGAAGCTTTCTTT. Translation gives CASSSSIRISEAFF. J is TRBJ1-1 and V is TRBV7-2; D gene unclear. The germline CDR1 and CDR2 sequences are SGHTA and FQGNSA. Trimming took off 4 bases at V and 6 bases at J, with 15 bases between the two ends. The CDR3 runs 14 residues.

This clonotype has ten or more counts. This chain links TRBV7-9 with TRBJ1-2, with 7 bases identical to TRBD1. The CDR3 runs to 12 residues. Trimming took 5 bases from V and 7 from J; bases not matched to a gene: 4. Per the germline V gene, CDR1 is SEHNR and CDR2 is FQNEAQ (reference sequence). The CDR3 loop reads CASSDRVGGYTF. The CDR3 bases are TGTGCCAGCAGCGACAGGGTAGGTGGCTACACCTTC.

This clonotype appeared many times. The chain is built from TRBV13 and TRBJ2-3; 9 nucleotides line up with TRBD2. V was clipped by 0 bases and J by 4 bases; unmatched bases: 8. There are 17 residues in the CDR3. In germline, CDR1 is PRHDT, CDR2 FYEKMQ (reference sequence). In DNA, the CDR3 is TGTGCCAGCAGCTTAGGGTGGCTTAGCGGGAGCTCAGATACGCAGTATTTT. Translation: CASSLGWLSGSSDTQYF.

This clonotype turned up a few times. This rearrangement joins TRBV7-2 to TRBJ2-7; 10 bases fit TRBD1. Germline CDR1 reads SGHTA; CDR2 reads FQGNSA. J was trimmed by 3 bases and V by 2 bases; bases with no gene match: 4. The CDR3 covers 15 residues. CDR3 protein: CASSLRTGGLYEQYF. Here the CDR3 DNA reads TGTGCCAGCAGCTTAAGGACAGGGGGTCTCTACGAGCAGTACTTC.

This clonotype was recorded at least ten times. The genes are TRBV6-2 or TRBV6-3 and TRBJ1-2; 8 positions agree with TRBD1. CDR1 MNHEY and CDR2 SVGEGT come from the germline V gene. With V trimmed by 6 bases and J by 4 bases, 4 bases remained unmatched. CDR3 length: 13 residues. The CDR3 region is CASRSGTGYGYTF. The CDR3 DNA is TGTGCCAGCAGATCAGGGACAGGCTATGGCTACACCTTC.

This clonotype was observed many times. This chain links TRBV7-9 with TRBJ2-5; no firm D call. The CDR3 sequence is 13 residues long. CDR1 SEHNR and CDR2 FQNEAQ come from the germline V gene (reference sequence). V dropped 1 base and J dropped 5 bases, with 8 bases sitting between them. In DNA, the CDR3 is TGTGCCAGCAGCTTAGGGTACCGGGAGACCCAGTACTTC. Translated: CASSLGYRETQYF.

This clonotype showed up many times. In nucleotides, the CDR3 is TGCAGCGTTGAAATTTTCCGAGGTCCTAGCACAGATACGCAGTATTTT. Amino acids: CSVEIFRGPSTDTQYF. This chain links TRBV29-1 with TRBJ2-3; D remains unclear. The V and J ends lost 2 bases and 0 bases respectively, with 15 bases between them. Germline CDR1 and CDR2: SQVTM and ANQGSEA. This CDR3 is 16 amino acids long.

This clonotype was seen ten or more times. The V gene is TRBV2, the J gene TRBJ2-1; TRBD2 matches at 9 bases. V was clipped by 1 base and J by 8 bases; unmatched bases: 6. Germline CDR1 is SNHLY and CDR2 is FYNNEI. The CDR3 covers 15 residues. CDR3 region: CASSEVRTSVDEQFF. The CDR3 DNA sequence: TGTGCCAGCAGTGAAGTCCGGACTAGCGTCGATGAGCAGTTCTTC.